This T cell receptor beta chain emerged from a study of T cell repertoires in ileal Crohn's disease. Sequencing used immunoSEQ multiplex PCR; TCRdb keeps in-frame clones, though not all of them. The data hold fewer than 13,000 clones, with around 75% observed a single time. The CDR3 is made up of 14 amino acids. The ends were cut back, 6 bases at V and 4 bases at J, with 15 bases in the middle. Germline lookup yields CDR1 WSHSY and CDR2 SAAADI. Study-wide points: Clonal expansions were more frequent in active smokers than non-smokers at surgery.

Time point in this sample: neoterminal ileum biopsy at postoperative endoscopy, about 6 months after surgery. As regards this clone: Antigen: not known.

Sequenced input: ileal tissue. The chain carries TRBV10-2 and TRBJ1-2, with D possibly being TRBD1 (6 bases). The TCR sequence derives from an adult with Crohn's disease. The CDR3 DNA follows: TGCGCCAGCAGGGACACGGGGGGCCTCTATGGCTACACCTTC. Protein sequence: CASRDTGGLYGYTF.